A single sample gave rise to the 15 T cell receptor beta chains below, sequenced in a study of regulatory T cells in long-lasting Graves disease (dated by TCRdb to the early 2020s). The protocol used for the library was multiplex PCR. The reads were generated on an Illumina HiSeq 4000. iRepertoire HTBI primers and Arm-PCR amplification of CDR3 regions were used to construct TCR beta libraries. The public sequencing data were trimmed at Q25 with fastp and processed into clonotypes with MiXCR by TCRdb, which kept only in-frame beta chains. Merged by CDR3 protein, the rows form single entries marked with the most common genes and DNA. The sample profile shows roughly 530,000 distinct CDR3 sequences; 15% to 20% of them were found once. Clones ranked in the top ten supply roughly 25% of the sample. The time point label corresponds to: newly diagnosed GD, antithyroid drugs for less than 3 months. RNA was extracted from PBMCs in TRIzol for both TCR sequencing and RNA sequencing.

The sample also formed part of further work on T cells in Graves' hyperthyroidism and ophthalmopathy.

Specimen: peripheral blood mononuclear cells (PBMCs), collected at new diagnosis, from a patient treated with antithyroid drugs. The receptors shown here come from a woman in her forties or fifties with Graves disease. Donor details come from another sample of the same person, matched by shared clones.

As regards this clonotype: This may arise from a read error, as a much more abundant clone is one base away. In this CDR3 the conserved last residue, phenylalanine or tryptophan, is missing, so a read error is likely. This chain joins TRBV12-3 or TRBV12-4 and TRBJ2-1, with 9 bases aligning to TRBD1. The J segment lost 5 bases and the V segment lost 6 bases, leaving 8 bases of the junction unmatched. This CDR3 region has 15 residues. CDR3 sequence reads: CASSRQGVGNNEQFS. DNA of the CDR3: TGTGCCAGCAGCAGACAGGGGGTCGGCAACAATGAGCAGTTCTCC.

This clonotype was recorded only once. This chain joins TRBV24-1 and TRBJ1-4; 8 bases map to TRBD1. After removal of 9 bases from V and 2 bases from J, the junction contained 7 bases not matched to a gene. The CDR3 has 15 amino acids. Germline CDR1 KGHDR, CDR2 SFDVKD. CDR3 sequence: CATSDRDSTNEKLFF. CDR3 nucleotides: TGTGCCACCTCGGACAGGGATTCGACTAATGAAAAACTGTTTTTT.

This clonotype was seen repeatedly, ten times or more. The rearrangement joins TRBV7-3 to TRBJ2-1, with D possibly being TRBD1 (7 bases). The CDR3 covers 15 residues. Germline V CDR1 and CDR2: SGHTA, FQGTGA. V was trimmed by 5 bases and J by 6 bases, leaving 17 bases between them. Here the CDR3 reads CASSIDREAANEQFF. As DNA, the CDR3 is TGTGCCAGCAGCATAGACAGGGAGGCTGCCAATGAGCAGTTCTTC.

This clonotype was seen repeatedly, ten times or more. V usage is TRBV2 and J usage is TRBJ1-2, with D unclear. This CDR3 has 12 residues. CDR1 and CDR2 (germline): SNHLY, FYNNEI. With 0 bases removed from V and 8 bases from J, the gap between germline ends came to 7 bases. This chain's CDR3 is CASSEAGSGYTF. Here the CDR3 DNA reads TGTGCCAGCAGTGAAGCGGGGAGCGGCTACACCTTC.

Concerning this clonotype itself: This may stem from a read error, because a much larger clone lies one nucleotide away. The chain has TRBV7-2 and TRBJ2-7; the D gene could be TRBD1 or TRBD2 (5 bases each). This CDR3 region has 15 residues. CDR1 and CDR2 from the germline V gene are SGHTA and FQGNSA. The CDR3 loop reads CASSLGDGFAYEQCF. DNA of the CDR3: TGTGCCAGCAGCTTAGGGGACGGATTCGCCTACGAGCAGTGCTTC. The variable domain in full, completed from reference TRBV7-2 and TRBJ2-7, reads GAGVSQSPSNKVTEKGKDVELRCDPISGHTALYWYRQSLGQGLEFLIYFQGNSAPDKSGLPSDRFSAERTGGSVSTLTIQRTQQEDSAVYLCASSLGDGFAYEQCFGPGTRLTVT.

This clonotype has at least ten counts. V usage is TRBV7-9 and J usage is TRBJ2-7, with no clear D. CDR3 size: 11 residues. Germline V CDR1 and CDR2: SEHNR, FQNEAQ (reference sequence). V was cut by 1 base and J by 7 bases, with 5 bases left in between. CDR3 bases: TGTGCCAGCAGCTTAGAGGCAGAGCAGTACTTC. This sequence encodes CASSLEAEQYF.

This clonotype was observed a handful of times. The junction and the germline gene differ at one end; a read error may be behind it. The CDR3: CASGTLAGISYNGQFF. The DNA for the CDR3 is TGTGCCAGTGGAACACTAGCGGGGATCTCCTACAATGGGCAGTTCTTC. The chain has TRBV19 and TRBJ2-1, with TRBD2 matching 10 bases. The CDR3 sequence is 16 residues long. Germline assignment: CDR1 LNHDA and CDR2 SQIVND (reference sequence).

This clonotype appeared many times. The CDR3 is CASSLRLDLGNEQFF. CDR3 nucleotides: TGTGCCAGCAGTTTAAGACTAGACTTAGGCAATGAGCAGTTCTTC. The chain links TRBV12-3 or TRBV12-4 to TRBJ2-1; possibly TRBD2 for D (6 bases). The length of the CDR3 is 15 residues. Trimming left V 2 bases short and J 6 bases short, with 14 bases between.

This clonotype was counted many times. The chain recombines TRBV28 with TRBJ2-1; D is possibly TRBD2 (5 bases). This CDR3 has 16 residues. Deletions cut 4 bases from V and 5 bases from J, with 18 bases between. Germline V lookup: CDR1 MDHEN, CDR2 SYDVKM. In nucleotides, the CDR3 is TGTGCCAGCAGTTCAGCCGGGAACGCGGGCCACAATGAGCAGTTCTTC. It translates to CASSSAGNAGHNEQFF.

This clonotype was recorded many times. The chain recombines TRBV20-1 with TRBJ2-7; D gene unclear. The germline V gene has CDR1 DFQATT and CDR2 SNEGSKA (reference sequence). V was clipped by 4 bases and J by 2 bases, with 9 bases between them. This CDR3 is built from 12 residues. Here the CDR3 reads CSAIEMTYEQYF. The CDR3 bases are TGCAGTGCTATCGAAATGACCTACGAGCAGTACTTC.

The chain is built from TRBV25-1 and TRBJ1-1; no clear D. V was clipped by 6 bases and J by 5 bases, with 7 bases between them. This CDR3 has 11 amino acids. Germline V gene sequence: CDR1 MGHDK, CDR2 SYGVNS. The CDR3 DNA follows: TGTGCCAGCAGGCAGATAACTGAAGCTTTCTTT. Translated: CASRQITEAFF.

This clonotype was counted between two and nine times. V is TRBV9 and J is TRBJ1-2; D unresolved. This CDR3 contains 13 residues. Between the trimmed V and J ends, which lost 5 bases and 5 bases, there was a span of 13 bases. Per germline, CDR1 SGDLS and CDR2 YYNGEE. CDR3 amino acids: CASRREGRYGYTF. CDR3 nucleotide sequence: TGTGCCAGCAGGAGGGAAGGGCGGTATGGCTACACCTTC.

This clonotype has only a few counts. The chain uses TRBV19 and TRBJ2-1; 10 bases are shared with TRBD2. Germline assignment: CDR1 LNHDA and CDR2 SQIVND (reference sequence). The CDR3 extends over 16 amino acids. Trimming cost V 4 bases and J 5 bases; bases outside gene matches: 8. CDR3 coding DNA: TGTGCCAGTAGTACCCTCGGAGCGGGGGGGGACAATGAGCAGTTCTTC. This translates into CASSTLGAGGDNEQFF.

This clonotype has a handful of counts. V usage is TRBV12-5 and J usage is TRBJ1-5, with 8 bases fitting TRBD1. Germline trimming cut 5 bases from V and 7 bases from J; bases unmatched to any gene: 7. Germline V lookup: CDR1 LGHNT, CDR2 FRNRAP. CDR3 length: 14 residues. CDR3 sequence reads: CASGTGQGGQPQHF. The CDR3 nucleotides read TGTGCTAGTGGTACCGGACAGGGTGGCCAGCCCCAGCATTTT.

As to this clonotype: A far larger clone is a single base away, which makes a read error likely. The chain links TRBV11-2 to TRBJ2-1, with 10 bases identical to TRBD2. The CDR3 sequence is 14 residues long. Germline CDR1 is SGHAT and CDR2 is FQNNGV. The DNA for the CDR3 is TGTGCCAGCAGTTCTGGACTAGCGGCAATGTTCCGGTACTTC. It encodes CASSSGLAAMFRYF.